This entry lists 30 T cell receptor beta chains sequenced from one sample in a study of T cell responses to AZD1222 COVID-19 vaccine. TCRdb's copy holds only in-frame clones and misses some; the assay was immunoSEQ multiplex PCR. The profile shows 99,000 or so clones, roughly 93% of them singletons. The sequencing used peripheral blood, collected on day 0 of AZD1222 vaccination. The receptor source for this set is an adult in good health.

The genes are TRBV5-5 and TRBJ2-3; 8 bases match TRBD1. Germline CDR1 SGHKS, CDR2 YYEKEE (reference sequence). V shed 3 bases and J 4 bases; nucleotides not matched to a gene: 13. This CDR3 is built from 17 residues. The CDR3 DNA sequence: TGTGCCAGCAGCTGGCAACCGGGACAGGATCTCGCAGATACGCAGTATTTT. This sequence encodes CASSWQPGQDLADTQYF.

The rearrangement joins TRBV15 to TRBJ2-5; 8 bases are shared with TRBD2. V was clipped by 1 base and J by 2 bases; unmatched bases: 3. The length of the CDR3 is 15 residues. Germline V gives CDR1 LNHNV, CDR2 YYDKDF (reference sequence). The CDR3 DNA is TGTGCCACCAGCAGAGGGGAGCGGGGGCAAGAGACCCAGTACTTC. This codes for CATSRGERGQETQYF.

V and J are TRBV14 and TRBJ2-1; D could derive from TRBD1 or TRBD2 (5 bases each). CDR3 length equals 14 residues. CDR1 and CDR2 from the germline V gene are SGHDN and FVKESK. V was cut by 3 bases and J by 5 bases, with 11 bases left in between. CDR3 amino acids: CASSQRGFNNEQFF. The CDR3, as DNA: TGTGCCAGCAGCCAGAGGGGATTCAACAATGAGCAGTTCTTC.

This clone was detected only once. The J gene is TRBJ1-1, the V gene TRBV4-3; D unresolved. The CDR3 loop spans 15 amino acids. Per germline, CDR1 LGHNA and CDR2 YSLEER. The V end lost 2 bases, the J end lost 0 bases, and 10 bases lay between the germline ends. The CDR3 nucleotides are TGCGCCAGCAGCCAAACGGAACGAATGAACACTGAAGCTTTCTTT. This encodes CASSQTERMNTEAFF.

This sequence joins TRBV6-5 and TRBJ2-1; TRBD1 matches 7 bases. In germline, CDR1 is MNHEY, CDR2 SVGAGI. V lost 6 bases to trimming and J lost 16 bases; unmatched junction nucleotides: 9. This CDR3 comprises 11 residues. This CDR3 is CASSTGQFLFF. DNA for the CDR3: TGTGCCAGCAGCACGGGACAGTTTCTCTTCTTC.

The chain joins TRBV5-8 to TRBJ2-7; D remains ambiguous. V was clipped by 4 bases and J by 6 bases, with 14 bases between them. CDR3 length: 13 amino acids. Germline V CDR1 and CDR2: SGHTS, YDEGEE. CDR3 residues: CASSPPLDSEQYF. DNA for the CDR3: TGTGCCAGCAGCCCTCCTCTAGACTCCGAGCAGTACTTC. Looking up the rest from reference TRBV5-8 and TRBJ2-7 gives the full variable domain: EAGVTQSPTHLIKTRGQQATLRCSPISGHTSVYWYQQALGLGLQFLLWYDEGEERNRGNFPPRFSGRQFPNYSSELNVNALELEDSALYLCASSPPLDSEQYFGPGTRLTVT.

This chain joins TRBV15 and TRBJ2-1; D might be TRBD1 or TRBD2, each matching 5 bases. Germline V gene data show CDR1 as LNHNV and CDR2 as YYDKDF (reference sequence). V was shortened by 0 bases and J by 1 base, with 7 bases between the two germline ends. The CDR3 totals 15 residues. The DNA for the CDR3 is TGTGCCACCAGCAGAGACAGGGAGTCCTACAATGAGCAGTTCTTC. Translation gives CATSRDRESYNEQFF.

This clone was detected only once. DNA of the CDR3: TGTGCCACCAGGGAGGCTATTGGGCCCCAGCATTTT. As protein: CATREAIGPQHF. V gene TRBV28 combines with J gene TRBJ1-5; tentative D call: TRBD1 (5 bases). The germline gives CDR1 MDHEN, CDR2 SYDVKM. The CDR3 has 12 residues. Trimming removed 10 bases from V and 9 bases from J, with 16 bases in between.

The chain links TRBV2 to TRBJ2-3; 7 bases line up with TRBD2. The CDR3 spans 14 residues. V trimming: 6 bases; J trimming: 2 bases; junction bases outside the gene matches: 5. Germline loops: CDR1 SNHLY, CDR2 FYNNEI. In DNA form, the CDR3 reads TGTGCCAGCAGCCCGACTAGCTACACAGATACGCAGTATTTT. It encodes CASSPTSYTDTQYF.

This clone was observed a single time. The chain employs TRBV6-6 and TRBJ2-2; D possibly matches TRBD1 or TRBD2 (5 bases each). Germline CDR1 MNHNY, CDR2 SVGAGI (reference sequence). Between the trimmed V and J ends, which lost 5 bases and 4 bases, there was a span of 17 bases. The CDR3 contains 16 residues. CDR3 sequence (DNA): TGTGCCAGCAGTCTCGGGACGAGCGGACGCACCGGGGAGCTGTTTTTT. Translated: CASSLGTSGRTGELFF.

A few counts support this clone. The chain employs TRBV9 and TRBJ1-2; 8 bases agree with TRBD1. This CDR3 region has 14 residues. Germline CDR1 is SGDLS and CDR2 is YYNGEE. Trimming took 2 bases from V and 2 from J; bases not matched to a gene: 2. Here the CDR3 reads CASSVQGANYGYTF. The CDR3 DNA sequence: TGTGCCAGCAGCGTGCAGGGGGCAAACTATGGCTACACCTTC.

The chain is built from TRBV18 and TRBJ1-1; D gene unclear. Germline CDR1 is KGHSH and CDR2 is LQKENI. Between the trimmed V and J ends, which lost 0 bases and 5 bases, there was a span of 10 bases. The CDR3 has 14 residues. CDR3 nucleotide sequence: TGTGCCAGCTCACCACCGGTCCAGAGGACTGAAGCTTTCTTT. As protein: CASSPPVQRTEAFF.

The chain carries TRBV19 and TRBJ1-4, with 7 bases identical to TRBD1. The junction had 8 bases not matched to a gene; V was cut back by 6 bases and J by 1 base. Germline V CDR1 and CDR2: LNHDA, SQIVND (reference sequence). This CDR3 spans 16 amino acids. Here the CDR3 DNA reads TGTGCCAGTAGAAACAGGGGTTGGAGAACTAATGAAAAACTGTTTTTT. As protein: CASRNRGWRTNEKLFF.

The rearrangement joins TRBV7-8 to TRBJ1-3; D is ambiguous. The V gene lost 5 bases and the J gene lost 2 bases, with 4 bases spanning the gap. The germline gives CDR1 SGHVS, CDR2 FQNEAQ. CDR3 length equals 12 residues. CDR3 residues: CASSPTGNTIYF. In DNA form, the CDR3 reads TGTGCCAGCAGCCCCACTGGAAACACCATATATTTT.

The V call is TRBV6-1, the J call TRBJ2-1, with a weak D call TRBD1 (5 bases). CDR1 is MNHNS and CDR2 is SASEGT in the germline V gene. This CDR3 region has 17 residues. The V end was cut by 0 bases, the J end by 3 bases, with 15 bases between. The CDR3 coding sequence is TGTGCCAGCAGTGAAGCTAGGGGATGGGTTTTCTACAATGAGCAGTTCTTC. Its translation is CASSEARGWVFYNEQFF.

V gene TRBV5-1 combines with J gene TRBJ2-7, with 10 bases identical to TRBD2. In germline, CDR1 is SGHRS, CDR2 YFSETQ. CDR3 length equals 15 residues. Trimming took 2 bases from V and 5 from J; bases not matched to a gene: 7. The chain's CDR3 is CASSFGLAGVDEQYF. In DNA form, the CDR3 reads TGCGCCAGCAGCTTCGGGCTAGCGGGAGTCGACGAGCAGTACTTC.

This clone showed up just a few times. The chain combines TRBV3-1 (or the pseudogene TRBV3-2) with TRBJ2-1, with TRBD2 identical over 8 bases. V lost 2 bases to trimming and J lost 1 base; unmatched junction nucleotides: 4. CDR1 is LGHDT and CDR2 is YNNKEL in the germline V gene (reference sequence). The CDR3 is made up of 16 amino acids. CDR3 DNA: TGTGCCAGCAGCCAAATTAGCGGGGTTTCCTACAATGAGCAGTTCTTC. Translating gives CASSQISGVSYNEQFF.

The rearrangement links TRBV27 to TRBJ2-1; D is perhaps TRBD2 (5 bases). V was cut by 4 bases and J by 7 bases, with 8 bases left in between. Germline CDR1 is MNHEY and CDR2 is SMNVEV (reference sequence). This CDR3 spans 12 amino acids. For the CDR3, the DNA is TGTGCCAGCAGTTCTGGCGGGAATGAGCAGTTCTTC. Translated: CASSSGGNEQFF.

The chain is built from TRBV7-6 and TRBJ2-7; 10 bases agree with TRBD2. J lost 4 bases, V lost 3 bases, and 6 bases had no gene match. CDR3 length: 15 residues. Germline V gene sequence: CDR1 SGHVS, CDR2 FNYEAQ. This CDR3 reads CASSFGAGGEYEQYF. The CDR3 DNA sequence: TGTGCCAGCAGCTTTGGAGCGGGAGGGGAGTACGAGCAGTACTTC.

This clone was seen just once. The rearrangement uses TRBV28 and TRBJ1-3, with D possibly TRBD1 on 5 matching bases. CDR3 size: 14 residues. The V end was cut by 7 bases, the J end by 3 bases, with 13 bases between. From germline, CDR1 is MDHEN and CDR2 SYDVKM. The CDR3 here is CASTPGGFGNTIYF. The CDR3 nucleotides read TGTGCCAGCACCCCGGGGGGGTTTGGAAACACCATATATTTT.

The genes are TRBV5-1 and TRBJ1-1, with a tentative D call TRBD1 (6 bases). The CDR3 is made up of 19 amino acids. Trimming removed 1 base at V and 1 base at J, with 23 bases between. Germline V gene lookup returns CDR1 SGHRS and CDR2 YFSETQ. For the CDR3, the DNA is TGCGCCAGCAGCTTGAGACCGGCATCAGGGGCGGAGGGGAACACTGAAGCTTTCTTT. It codes for CASSLRPASGAEGNTEAFF.

The chain couples TRBV9 to TRBJ2-1; 9 bases fit TRBD1. Trimming at V came to 4 bases and at J to 3 bases, leaving 11 bases not matched to a gene. The germline V gene has CDR1 SGDLS and CDR2 YYNGEE. This CDR3 has 17 residues. The CDR3 protein is CASSSPRPGQGYNEQFF. The CDR3 nucleotides read TGTGCCAGCAGCTCCCCACGTCCGGGACAGGGCTACAATGAGCAGTTCTTC. Looking up the rest from reference TRBV9 and TRBJ2-1 gives the full variable domain: DSGVTQTPKHLITATGQRVTLRCSPRSGDLSVYWYQQSLDQGLQFLIQYYNGEERAKGNILERFSAQQFPDLHSELNLSSLELGDSALYFCASSSPRPGQGYNEQFFGPGTRLTVL.

This chain uses TRBV29-1 with TRBJ1-2; 8 nucleotides align to TRBD1. Losses at the gene ends were 1 base for V and 4 bases for J; bases not matched to a gene: 11. CDR1 and CDR2 from the germline V gene are SQVTM and ANQGSEA. The CDR3 covers 16 residues. CDR3 in DNA: TGCAGCGTTGAAGTGGGAGAGGTACAGGGGGGCTATGGCTACACCTTC. Its protein product is CSVEVGEVQGGYGYTF.

The gene calls are TRBV2 and TRBJ1-2; 8 positions match TRBD1. This CDR3 is 13 amino acids long. V dropped 7 bases and J dropped 4; count of bases not matched to a gene: 5. Germline assignment: CDR1 SNHLY and CDR2 FYNNEI. CDR3 sequence (DNA): TGTGCCAGCAACAGGGGGAGCTCCTATGGCTACACCTTC. It translates to CASNRGSSYGYTF.

The J gene is TRBJ2-1, the V gene TRBV7-2, with D perhaps TRBD2 (5 bases). Trimming took 5 bases from V and 5 from J, leaving 16 bases between them. CDR3 length: 15 residues. Germline loops: CDR1 SGHTA, CDR2 FQGNSA. The CDR3 DNA reads as TGTGCCAGCAGCCCTACCGGACTTACTCACAATGAGCAGTTCTTC. The encoded protein is CASSPTGLTHNEQFF. The whole variable domain, remainder taken from reference TRBV7-2 and TRBJ2-1, is GAGVSQSPSNKVTEKGKDVELRCDPISGHTALYWYRQSLGQGLEFLIYFQGNSAPDKSGLPSDRFSAERTGGSVSTLTIQRTQQEDSAVYLCASSPTGLTHNEQFFGPGTRLTVL.

The rearrangement uses TRBV11-1 and TRBJ1-1; D may be TRBD1 (5 bases). CDR1 is SGHAT, CDR2 FQDESV, per germline (reference sequence). CDR3 length: 15 residues. V was shortened by 7 bases and J by 1 base, with 16 bases between the two germline ends. In DNA, the CDR3 is TGTGCCAGCACGGGACGAGGGGCGCAGAACACTGAAGCTTTCTTT. Amino acids: CASTGRGAQNTEAFF.

The rearrangement uses TRBV6-5 and TRBJ1-5, with TRBD1 identical over 9 bases. CDR1 is MNHEY, CDR2 SVGAGI, per germline. This CDR3 contains 14 residues. J gave up 7 bases and V 6 bases, and 7 bases lay outside the gene matches. CDR3 residues: CASRPDRGRQPQHF. CDR3 bases: TGTGCCAGCAGACCGGACAGGGGACGACAGCCCCAGCATTTT.

The rearrangement uses TRBV2 and TRBJ2-2; 10 bases are a match to TRBD1. Per the germline V gene, CDR1 is SNHLY and CDR2 is FYNNEI. Germline trimming cut 7 bases from V and 2 bases from J; bases unmatched to any gene: 7. This CDR3 comprises 16 residues. The DNA of the CDR3 is TGTGCCAGCAACCGGGACAGGGGCACAAACACCGGGGAGCTGTTTTTT. Its translation: CASNRDRGTNTGELFF.

This chain joins TRBV7-2 and TRBJ2-7; 10 nucleotides match TRBD2. Germline V gives CDR1 SGHTA, CDR2 FQGNSA. Trimming at V came to 5 bases and at J to 1 base, leaving 5 bases not matched to a gene. This CDR3 contains 15 residues. The CDR3 loop reads CASSIGLAVSYEQYF. The CDR3 nucleotides are TGTGCCAGCAGCATTGGACTAGCGGTGTCCTACGAGCAGTACTTC.

The chain combines TRBV18 with TRBJ2-1; 10 bases line up with TRBD1. The V gene's germline CDR1 is KGHSH and CDR2 LQKENI. Germline trimming cut 4 bases from V and 1 base from J; bases unmatched to any gene: 10. This CDR3 comprises 18 residues. The CDR3 DNA follows: TGTGCCAGCTCACGACCTTTGACAGGGGGCGAATCCTACAATGAGCAGTTCTTC. Its protein is CASSRPLTGGESYNEQFF.